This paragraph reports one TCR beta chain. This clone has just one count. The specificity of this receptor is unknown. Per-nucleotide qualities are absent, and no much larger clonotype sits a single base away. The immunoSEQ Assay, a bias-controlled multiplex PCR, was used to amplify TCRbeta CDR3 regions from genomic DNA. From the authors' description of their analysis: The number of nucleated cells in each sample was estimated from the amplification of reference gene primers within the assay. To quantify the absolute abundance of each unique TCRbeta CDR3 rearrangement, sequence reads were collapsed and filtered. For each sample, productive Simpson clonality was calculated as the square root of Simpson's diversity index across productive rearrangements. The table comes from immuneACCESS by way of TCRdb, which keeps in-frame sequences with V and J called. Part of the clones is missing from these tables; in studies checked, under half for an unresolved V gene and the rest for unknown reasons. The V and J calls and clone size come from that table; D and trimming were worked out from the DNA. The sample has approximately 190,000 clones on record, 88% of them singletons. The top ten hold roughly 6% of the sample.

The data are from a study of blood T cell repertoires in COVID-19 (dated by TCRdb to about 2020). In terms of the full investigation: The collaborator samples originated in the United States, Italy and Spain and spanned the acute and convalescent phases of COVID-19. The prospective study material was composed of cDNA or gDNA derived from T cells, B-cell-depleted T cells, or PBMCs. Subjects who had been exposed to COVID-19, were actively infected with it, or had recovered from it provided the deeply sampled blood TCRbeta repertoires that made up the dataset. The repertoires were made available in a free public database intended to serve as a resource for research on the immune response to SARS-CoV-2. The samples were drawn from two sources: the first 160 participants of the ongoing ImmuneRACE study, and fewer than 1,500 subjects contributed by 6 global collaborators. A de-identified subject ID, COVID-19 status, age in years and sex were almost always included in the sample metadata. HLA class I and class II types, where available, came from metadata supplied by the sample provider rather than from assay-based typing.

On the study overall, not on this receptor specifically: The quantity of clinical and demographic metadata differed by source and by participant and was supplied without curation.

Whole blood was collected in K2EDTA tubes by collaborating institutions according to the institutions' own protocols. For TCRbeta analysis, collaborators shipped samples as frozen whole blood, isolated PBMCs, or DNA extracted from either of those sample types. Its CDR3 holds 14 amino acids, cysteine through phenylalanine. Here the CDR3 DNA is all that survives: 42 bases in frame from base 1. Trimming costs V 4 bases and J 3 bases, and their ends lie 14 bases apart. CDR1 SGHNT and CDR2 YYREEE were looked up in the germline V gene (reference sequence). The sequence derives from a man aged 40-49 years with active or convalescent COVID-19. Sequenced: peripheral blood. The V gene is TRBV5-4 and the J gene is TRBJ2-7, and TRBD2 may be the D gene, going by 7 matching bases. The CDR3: CASSPNRGGYEQYF. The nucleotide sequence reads TGTGCCAGCAGCCCTAATAGGGGGGGCTACGAGCAGTACTTC.